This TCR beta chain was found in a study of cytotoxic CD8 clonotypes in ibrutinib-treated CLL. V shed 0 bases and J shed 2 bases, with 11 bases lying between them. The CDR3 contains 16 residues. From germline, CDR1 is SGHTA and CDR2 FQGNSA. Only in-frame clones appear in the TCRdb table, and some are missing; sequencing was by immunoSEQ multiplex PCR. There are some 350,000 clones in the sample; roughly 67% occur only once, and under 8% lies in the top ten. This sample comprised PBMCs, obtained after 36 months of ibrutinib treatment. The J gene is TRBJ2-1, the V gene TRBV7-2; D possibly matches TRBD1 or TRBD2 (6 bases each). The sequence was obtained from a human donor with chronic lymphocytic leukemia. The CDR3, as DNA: TGTGCCAGCAGCTTAGCGGGGGGCCCGGCCTACAATGAGCAGTTCTTC. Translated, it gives CASSLAGGPAYNEQFF.